These 24 T cell receptor beta chains were all obtained from the same sample, sequenced in a study of a mutant IDH1 vaccine in newly diagnosed glioma (dated by TCRdb to the early 2020s). Interpreted using the paper, the time point label stands for: week 47, end of study. Each vaccine dose was 300 ug of a 20-mer mutant IDH1 peptide in Montanide, given subcutaneously with topical imiquimod. No antigen is known for these receptors. The library was produced with the immunoSEQ multiplex PCR assay. TCRdb retrieved this table from immuneACCESS and kept in-frame rearrangements only. Not all clones are present; in checked studies, unresolved V genes account for under half, and no reason is known for the remainder. The sample records tens of thousands of clones, over 60% of which are singletons. Of the sample, over 4.5% falls within the top ten clones. The input for sequencing was PBMCs, taken from a glioma patient whose treatment included an IDH1 peptide vaccine. The source of these receptors is a woman aged 40 to 50 with glioma. Some clones in this sample may be carry-over from other donors' samples.

The chain uses TRBV29-1 and TRBJ2-3, with TRBD1 matching 7 bases. The CDR3 extends over 11 amino acids. Germline V lookup: CDR1 SQVTM, CDR2 ANQGSEA. CDR3: CSHTGADTQYF. The CDR3 DNA follows: TGCAGTCATACAGGGGCAGATACGCAGTATTTT.

The chain links TRBV4-3 to TRBJ1-2; tentatively, D is TRBD1 (5 bases). CDR3 size: 18 residues. V lost 0 bases and J lost 0, with 17 bases in between. Germline CDR1 is LGHNA and CDR2 is YSLEER. The CDR3 sequence is CASSQDLGVRLANYGYTF. The CDR3 DNA follows: TGCGCCAGCAGCCAAGATTTGGGGGTACGACTAGCTAACTATGGCTACACCTTC.

The chain is built from TRBV5-1 and TRBJ1-4; D is undetermined. CDR3 length: 17 residues. The germline CDR1 and CDR2 sequences are SGHRS and YFSETQ. V was clipped by 4 bases and J by 5 bases, with 21 bases between them. The CDR3 DNA sequence: TGCGCCAGCAGCAGCAACGGGATCCAGATAGGCAATGAAAAACTGTTTTTT. Protein: CASSSNGIQIGNEKLFF.

V gene TRBV19 combines with J gene TRBJ1-6; 8 bases are shared with TRBD1. V lost 7 bases and J lost 9; bases outside the gene matches: 8. The CDR3 contains 14 residues. Per germline, CDR1 LNHDA and CDR2 SQIVND (reference sequence). The CDR3, as DNA: TGTGCCAGTAAAGATGACAGGGGCGGTTCACCCCTCCACTTT. Translating gives CASKDDRGGSPLHF. Using reference TRBV19 and TRBJ1-6 for the parts outside the CDR3, the full variable domain is DGGITQSPKYLFRKEGQNVTLSCEQNLNHDAMYWYRQDPGQGLRLIYYSQIVNDFQKGDIAEGYSVSREKKESFPLTVTSAQKNPTAFYLCASKDDRGGSPLHFGNGTRLTVT.

This sequence joins TRBV7-9 and TRBJ1-2; the match to TRBD1 covers 10 bases. Trimming took 4 bases from V and 4 from J; bases not matched to a gene: 3. Germline V gives CDR1 SEHNR, CDR2 FQNEAQ (reference sequence). This CDR3 spans 14 amino acids. The CDR3 protein is CASSSRDRGYGYTF. The CDR3 DNA follows: TGTGCCAGCAGCTCTCGGGACAGGGGCTATGGCTACACCTTC.

The chain employs TRBV25-1 and TRBJ1-2; no clear D gene. V gave up 6 bases and J gave up 5 bases, with 19 bases separating them. There are 15 residues in the CDR3. Germline V gives CDR1 MGHDK, CDR2 SYGVNS. The CDR3 region is CASRIGPEGRYGYTF. Written as DNA, the CDR3 is TGTGCCAGCAGAATAGGGCCCGAAGGGCGTTATGGCTACACCTTC.

The chain is built from TRBV7-5 and TRBJ2-7; the D call of TRBD1 is as the table states it, not checked on the DNA. TRBV7-5 is a pseudogene segment. CDR3 length equals 16 residues. CDR3 coding DNA: TGTGCCAGAAGCTCGAGTCAGGGGGCTTCCTCCTACGAGCAGTACTTC. Protein: CARSSSQGASSYEQYF.

This clone was seen only a few times. The J gene is TRBJ1-1, the V gene TRBV9; D unresolved. The germline gives CDR1 SGDLS, CDR2 YYNGEE. The CDR3 covers 15 residues. V lost 0 bases and J lost 4, with 13 bases in between. The CDR3 region has the DNA TGTGCCAGCAGCGTAGCTGAGGGATTGGGCACTGAAGCTTTCTTT. Its protein product is CASSVAEGLGTEAFF.

V gene TRBV11-2 combines with J gene TRBJ2-7; TRBD1 agrees at 8 bases. There are 14 residues in the CDR3. V lost 4 bases and J lost 2; bases outside the gene matches: 4. Germline CDR1 and CDR2: SGHAT and FQNNGV. The CDR3 bases are TGTGCCAGCAGCTCCACACAGGGGGCCTACGAGCAGTACTTC. Protein sequence: CASSSTQGAYEQYF. Full variable domain (rest looked up from reference TRBV11-2 and TRBJ2-7): EAGVAQSPRYKIIEKRQSVAFWCNPISGHATLYWYQQILGQGPKLLIQFQNNGVVDDSQLPKDRFSAERLKGVDSTLKIQPAKLEDSAVYLCASSSTQGAYEQYFGPGTRLTVT.

V usage is TRBV6-5 and J usage is TRBJ2-1; 8 bases map to TRBD2. The germline CDR1 and CDR2 sequences are MNHEY and SVGAGI. With V trimmed by 7 bases and J by 5 bases, 10 bases remained unmatched. The CDR3 is 15 residues long. CDR3 protein: CASNTGTRGHNEQFF. CDR3 coding DNA: TGTGCCAGCAACACAGGGACTAGGGGACACAATGAGCAGTTCTTC.

The chain links TRBV2 to TRBJ1-1; possible D gene TRBD1, 5 bases. The CDR3 runs to 13 residues. Germline V gene sequence: CDR1 SNHLY, CDR2 FYNNEI. V was clipped by 5 bases and J by 4 bases, with 11 bases between them. Written as DNA, the CDR3 is TGTGCCAGCAGTTTAGGGGCGGGCACTGAAGCTTTCTTT. This sequence encodes CASSLGAGTEAFF.

The rearrangement links TRBV5-6 to TRBJ2-1; 10 nucleotides match TRBD1. The trim removed 1 base at V and 12 bases at J, leaving 13 bases unmatched. Germline CDR1 is SGHDT and CDR2 is YYEEEE. This CDR3 is 16 amino acids long. In DNA form, the CDR3 reads TGTGCCAGCAGCTTGAAGGGACAGGGGCGCTACGGACCGCAGTTCTTC. It specifies CASSLKGQGRYGPQFF.

The chain uses TRBV25-1 and TRBJ1-2, with unresolved D. V lost 2 bases and J lost 7, with 20 bases in between. CDR3 size: 16 residues. Germline CDR1 MGHDK, CDR2 SYGVNS. CDR3 protein: CASSEETSGELPGYTF. The DNA of the CDR3 is TGTGCCAGCAGTGAAGAGACGTCAGGAGAGCTCCCTGGCTACACCTTC.

The gene calls are TRBV20-1 and TRBJ2-3; no reliable D call. The CDR3 sequence is 11 residues long. Trimming removed 1 base from V and 4 bases from J, with 3 bases in between. CDR1 and CDR2 from the germline V gene are DFQATT and SNEGSKA (reference sequence). CDR3 nucleotides: TGCAGTGCTAGAGCCTCAGATACGCAGTATTTT. Encoded protein: CSARASDTQYF.

The V call is TRBV7-9, the J call TRBJ1-5; 9 bases line up with TRBD1. V lost 5 bases to trimming and J lost 0 bases; unmatched junction nucleotides: 5. The CDR3 length is 16 residues. CDR1 and CDR2 from the germline V gene are SEHNR and FQNEAQ (reference sequence). CDR3 bases: TGTGCCAGCAGCACTTCGACAGGGGGTAGCAATCAGCCCCAGCATTTT. Translated: CASSTSTGGSNQPQHF.

The chain employs TRBV5-1 and TRBJ1-6; TRBD1 agrees at 8 bases. In germline, CDR1 is SGHRS, CDR2 YFSETQ. Trimming cost V 4 bases and J 11 bases; bases outside gene matches: 11. The CDR3 runs 15 residues. Here the CDR3 DNA reads TGCGCCAGCAGCCTCGGGACAGGTTTAGGTGCACCCCTCCACTTT. It specifies CASSLGTGLGAPLHF.

The chain has TRBV25-1 and TRBJ2-7; no reliable D call. The germline V and J ends were trimmed by 3 bases and 5 bases, with 11 bases remaining between them. This CDR3 has 13 amino acids. Germline values: CDR1 MGHDK, CDR2 SYGVNS. In nucleotides, the CDR3 is TGTGCCAGCAGTGACCCGACCCCTAACGAGCAGTACTTC. Protein: CASSDPTPNEQYF.

V and J are TRBV29-1 and TRBJ1-2; D possibly corresponds to TRBD1 (5 bases). Trimming removed 6 bases from V and 0 bases from J, with 14 bases in between. The CDR3 runs 14 residues. Germline V gives CDR1 SQVTM, CDR2 ANQGSEA. The CDR3 coding sequence is TGCAGCGTGGGAGGGGAGGATGCTAACTATGGCTACACCTTC. This encodes CSVGGEDANYGYTF.

The chain combines TRBV7-8 with TRBJ2-5; D is tentatively TRBD1 or TRBD2 (5 bases each). Between the trimmed V and J ends, which lost 1 base and 1 base, there was a span of 10 bases. CDR1 SGHVS and CDR2 FQNEAQ come from the germline V gene. CDR3 length equals 15 residues. DNA for the CDR3: TGTGCCAGCAGCTTAGGGGGCGGGTTCCAAGAGACCCAGTACTTC. Protein sequence: CASSLGGGFQETQYF. Supplemented by reference TRBV7-8 and TRBJ2-5, the full variable domain reads GAGVSQSPRYKVAKRGQDVALRCDPISGHVSLFWYQQALGQGPEFLTYFQNEAQLDKSGLPSDRFFAERPEGSVSTLKIQRTQQEDSAVYLCASSLGGGFQETQYFGPGTRLLVL.

The chain combines TRBV9 with TRBJ1-1; D is perhaps TRBD1 (5 bases). The CDR3 runs to 18 residues. V was shortened by 3 bases and J by 6 bases, with 27 bases between the two germline ends. The germline gives CDR1 SGDLS, CDR2 YYNGEE. The CDR3 loop reads CASSGGVFGRLVYAEAFF. The CDR3 coding sequence is TGTGCCAGCAGCGGGGGGGTCTTCGGCCGTCTAGTATACGCTGAAGCTTTCTTT.

The chain combines TRBV7-8 with TRBJ2-3; 7 bases are shared with TRBD1. V dropped 2 bases and J dropped 4; count of bases not matched to a gene: 6. Germline V gives CDR1 SGHVS, CDR2 FQNEAQ. The CDR3 consists of 15 residues. CDR3 region: CASSLKETGSDTQYF. The CDR3 DNA reads TGTGCCAGCAGCTTAAAGGAGACAGGGTCAGATACGCAGTATTTT.

This clone was counted a few times. The chain employs TRBV6-6 and TRBJ1-1; 8 bases match TRBD1. This CDR3 contains 13 residues. Trimming removed 5 bases from V and 1 base from J; junction bases left unmatched: 0. Germline V gene sequence: CDR1 MNHNY, CDR2 SVGAGI (reference sequence). CDR3 DNA sequence: TGTGCCAGCAGTGACAGGGGGAACACTGAAGCTTTCTTT. Translated: CASSDRGNTEAFF.

This clone was seen only a few times. V and J are TRBV30 and TRBJ2-7; TRBD1 agrees at 7 bases. The length of the CDR3 is 13 residues. Per the germline V gene, CDR1 is GTSNPN and CDR2 is SVGIG (reference sequence). V gave up 3 bases and J gave up 5 bases; unmatched junction bases: 7. In DNA, the CDR3 is TGTGCCTGGAGCCCGGACAGGCTCCACGAGCAGTACTTC. Amino acids: CAWSPDRLHEQYF.

This clone qualifies as medium-sized. This chain joins TRBV10-1 and TRBJ1-2, with D possibly matching TRBD1 (5 bases). Germline V CDR1 and CDR2: WNHNN, SYGVQD (reference sequence). This CDR3 region has 15 residues. The V end was cut by 5 bases, the J end by 8 bases, with 21 bases between. The CDR3, as DNA: TGCGCCAGCAGTCCAGGACGGGGGAAACTGGAGGGCTACACCTTC. Protein: CASSPGRGKLEGYTF.